Below are 25 T cell receptor beta chains sequenced from a single sample in a study of neoadjuvant anti-PD-1 for oral cavity cancer. Method: immunoSEQ multiplex PCR; TCRdb's copy keeps in-frame clones and lacks some. Of 17,000 or so clones in the sample, around 60% were seen once. Material: PBMCs, obtained before nivolumab (anti-PD-1) treatment. Every receptor here comes from a person aged 40-85 years with oral cavity squamous cell carcinoma.

The CDR3 reads CASSEEAATLGVYGYTF. The DNA of the CDR3 is TGTGCCAGCAGTGAGGAGGCAGCTACCTTAGGGGTCTATGGCTACACCTTC. The chain has TRBV6-1 and TRBJ1-2; possible D gene TRBD1, 5 bases. CDR1 and CDR2 from the germline V gene are MNHNS and SASEGT. V was cut by 3 bases and J by 4 bases, with 21 bases left in between. The CDR3 sequence is 17 residues long.

The rearrangement joins TRBV10-3 to TRBJ2-3; the D is unclear. Per germline, CDR1 ENHRY and CDR2 SYGVKD. The CDR3 loop spans 13 amino acids. The ends were cut back, 3 bases at V and 6 bases at J, with 10 bases in the middle. Here the CDR3 reads CAISDPPPDTQYF. The DNA of the CDR3 is TGTGCCATCAGTGATCCCCCTCCTGATACGCAGTATTTT.

This clone was detected once. V gene TRBV5-1 combines with J gene TRBJ2-2, with 7 bases fitting TRBD2. The germline V gene encodes CDR1 SGHRS and CDR2 YFSETQ. The CDR3 length is 15 residues. J was trimmed by 5 bases and V by 3 bases; bases with no gene match: 7. The CDR3: CASSSGGTETGELFF. CDR3 coding DNA: TGCGCCAGCAGCTCCGGGGGGACTGAGACCGGGGAGCTGTTTTTT.

This rearrangement joins TRBV7-2 to TRBJ2-5; D not certain. CDR3 size: 13 residues. The germline V gene has CDR1 SGHTA and CDR2 FQGNSA. The V gene lost 5 bases and the J gene lost 9 bases, with 16 bases spanning the gap. CDR3 protein: CASSPQDPSPQYF. The CDR3 nucleotides are TGTGCCAGCAGCCCACAAGATCCTAGTCCCCAGTACTTC. Filled out from reference TRBV7-2 and TRBJ2-5, the complete variable domain reads GAGVSQSPSNKVTEKGKDVELRCDPISGHTALYWYRQSLGQGLEFLIYFQGNSAPDKSGLPSDRFSAERTGGSVSTLTIQRTQQEDSAVYLCASSPQDPSPQYFGPGTRLLVL.

The J gene is TRBJ2-5, the V gene TRBV11-2; tentatively, D is TRBD1 (6 bases). CDR1 is SGHAT, CDR2 FQNNGV, per germline. Trimming shortened V by 3 bases and J by 4 bases, and 12 bases separated the two germline ends. CDR3 length equals 14 residues. The CDR3 is CASSFGTTGETQYF. CDR3 nucleotide sequence: TGTGCCAGCAGCTTTGGGACGACAGGAGAGACCCAGTACTTC. Using reference TRBV11-2 and TRBJ2-5 for the parts outside the CDR3, the full variable domain is EAGVAQSPRYKIIEKRQSVAFWCNPISGHATLYWYQQILGQGPKLLIQFQNNGVVDDSQLPKDRFSAERLKGVDSTLKIQPAKLEDSAVYLCASSFGTTGETQYFGPGTRLLVL.

The V gene is TRBV9, the J gene TRBJ2-3; 12 positions agree with TRBD1. The CDR3 loop spans 17 amino acids. Germline V gene sequence: CDR1 SGDLS, CDR2 YYNGEE. The V and J ends lost 0 bases and 5 bases, in that order; junction bases with no gene match: 7. CDR3: CASSVGLGTGGRDTQYF. DNA of the CDR3: TGTGCCAGCAGCGTAGGGCTGGGGACAGGGGGCAGAGATACGCAGTATTTT.

This clone was seen just once. CDR3 nucleotides: TGTGCCAGCAGTGACTCGGAATCCGATTTTAAACCCCACGAGCAGTACTTC. Translation: CASSDSESDFKPHEQYF. The rearrangement joins TRBV6-4 to TRBJ2-7; D remains ambiguous. The ends were cut back, 0 bases at V and 5 bases at J, with 20 bases in the middle. The length of the CDR3 is 17 residues. CDR1 and CDR2 (germline): MRHNA, SNTAGT.

This chain links TRBV15 with TRBJ2-7; D tentatively reads TRBD1 or TRBD2 (5 bases each). V lost 0 bases, J lost 7 bases, and 16 bases lay in between. There are 15 residues in the CDR3. The germline gives CDR1 LNHNV, CDR2 YYDKDF (reference sequence). The CDR3 sequence is CATSRDNLRGAEQYF. The CDR3 DNA is TGTGCCACCAGCAGAGATAATCTTAGGGGAGCGGAGCAGTACTTC.

The J gene is TRBJ2-7, the V gene TRBV28; D may be TRBD1 (6 bases). Deletions cut 3 bases from V and 0 bases from J, with 15 bases between. The CDR3 consists of 16 residues. Per the germline V gene, CDR1 is MDHEN and CDR2 is SYDVKM. DNA of the CDR3: TGTGCCAGCAGTTTGACCACAGGGCCCCACTCCTACGAGCAGTACTTC. This translates into CASSLTTGPHSYEQYF.

This clone was found a few times. This chain joins TRBV5-6 and TRBJ1-4, with a possible D match to TRBD1 (5 bases). V lost 4 bases and J 8 bases, leaving 15 bases between the germline ends. CDR3 length: 14 amino acids. Germline V gene lookup returns CDR1 SGHDT and CDR2 YYEEEE. The CDR3 sequence is CASSGALGGEKLFF. In DNA, the CDR3 is TGTGCCAGCAGCGGGGCCCTAGGAGGGGAAAAACTGTTTTTT.

The rearrangement uses TRBV30 and TRBJ1-2, with D possibly matching TRBD1 (6 bases). This CDR3 has 15 amino acids. Trimming removed 4 bases from V and 7 bases from J, with 22 bases in between. Germline V gives CDR1 GTSNPN, CDR2 SVGIG (reference sequence). The chain's CDR3 is CAWNLGGIPISGYTF. The CDR3 DNA follows: TGTGCCTGGAACCTCGGGGGCATCCCCATTTCTGGCTACACCTTC.

This clone was seen only a few times. The DNA of the CDR3 is TGTGCCAGCAGGGGGGACACGACTTATGGCTACACCTTC. It encodes CASRGDTTYGYTF. The chain recombines TRBV6-6 with TRBJ1-2; a possible D gene is TRBD1 (6 bases). Deletions cut 6 bases from V and 5 bases from J, with 13 bases between. CDR1 is MNHNY and CDR2 is SVGAGI in the germline V gene (reference sequence). CDR3 size: 13 residues.

The V call is TRBV15, the J call TRBJ1-1; perhaps TRBD1 as D (5 bases). The CDR3 extends over 14 amino acids. The germline V gene has CDR1 LNHNV and CDR2 YYDKDF (reference sequence). V lost 5 bases and J 4 bases, leaving 14 bases between the germline ends. CDR3 residues: CATSLGGFGTEAFF. CDR3 coding DNA: TGTGCCACCAGCCTGGGGGGATTTGGCACTGAAGCTTTCTTT.

The rearrangement uses TRBV30 and TRBJ2-5, with D tentatively TRBD1 (5 bases). Trimming took off 4 bases at V and 2 bases at J, with 11 bases between the two ends. CDR3 size: 13 residues. CDR1 and CDR2 (germline): GTSNPN, SVGIG (reference sequence). The CDR3 DNA follows: TGTGCCTGGACCCTACAGGAGCAAGAGACCCAGTACTTC. Its protein product is CAWTLQEQETQYF.

The chain combines TRBV5-1 with TRBJ1-2, with 10 bases identical to TRBD1. From germline, CDR1 is SGHRS and CDR2 YFSETQ. J was trimmed by 4 bases and V by 0 bases; bases with no gene match: 9. This CDR3 spans 17 amino acids. The CDR3 loop is CASSLEGQGPTLYGYTF. Written as DNA, the CDR3 is TGCGCCAGCAGCTTGGAGGGACAGGGGCCCACCCTCTATGGCTACACCTTC. Together with reference TRBV5-1 and TRBJ1-2, the CDR3 gives the full variable domain: KAGVTQTPRYLIKTRGQQVTLSCSPISGHRSVSWYQQTPGQGLQFLFEYFSETQRNKGNFPGRFSGRQFSNSRSEMNVSTLELGDSALYLCASSLEGQGPTLYGYTFGSGTRLTVV.

This chain connects TRBV30 to TRBJ1-5; TRBD1 might be the D (6 bases). The CDR3 has 14 residues. Germline V CDR1 and CDR2: GTSNPN, SVGIG (reference sequence). The V and J ends lost 2 bases and 3 bases respectively, with 11 bases between them. The CDR3 DNA reads TGTGCCTGGAGTAGACAGGCAAACAATCAGCCCCAGCATTTT. As protein: CAWSRQANNQPQHF. The complete variable domain, with remaining parts taken from reference TRBV30 and TRBJ1-5, reads SQTIHQWPATLVQPVGSPLSLECTVEGTSNPNLYWYRQAAGRGLQLLFYSVGIGQISSEVPQNLSASRPQDRQFILSSKKLLLSDSGFYLCAWSRQANNQPQHFGDGTRLSIL.

This sequence joins TRBV14 and TRBJ2-1, with TRBD1 identical over 7 bases. The CDR3 runs to 14 residues. V trimming: 4 bases; J trimming: 5 bases; junction bases outside the gene matches: 5. Germline V gene sequence: CDR1 SGHDN, CDR2 FVKESK. The CDR3 DNA sequence: TGTGCCAGCAGCCCCGTGGACAGGAACAATGAGCAGTTCTTC. It yields the protein CASSPVDRNNEQFF.

The rearrangement joins TRBV11-1 to TRBJ2-3; D is unclear. CDR1 is SGHAT, CDR2 FQDESV, per germline (reference sequence). This CDR3 spans 13 amino acids. Deletions cut 5 bases from V and 4 bases from J, with 10 bases between. The CDR3 DNA reads as TGTGCCAGCAGCCGAAGCGTGCCAGATACGCAGTATTTT. It specifies CASSRSVPDTQYF.

This clone was found a few times. The genes are TRBV19 and TRBJ1-2; D possibly corresponds to TRBD1 (5 bases). Germline CDR1 reads LNHDA; CDR2 reads SQIVND (reference sequence). This CDR3 is built from 15 residues. Trimming stripped 4 bases from V and 4 bases from J, with 16 bases between. The CDR3 sequence is CASSTGDWGAYGYTF. The CDR3 nucleotides read TGTGCCAGTAGTACTGGGGACTGGGGAGCCTATGGCTACACCTTC.

The chain carries TRBV29-1 and TRBJ2-7, with D maybe TRBD2 (6 bases). CDR3 length equals 13 residues. Trimming stripped 4 bases from V and 0 bases from J, with 10 bases between. Looked up from germline, CDR1 is SQVTM and CDR2 is ANQGSEA. In DNA, the CDR3 is TGCAGCGTTGGTTCGGGACTCTCCTACGAGCAGTACTTC. Its translation is CSVGSGLSYEQYF.

The V and J genes are TRBV9 and TRBJ2-3, with D possibly being TRBD1 (6 bases). The V end lost 3 bases, the J end lost 7 bases, and 9 bases lay between the germline ends. Germline-derived CDR1 and CDR2 are SGDLS and YYNGEE. The CDR3 length is 12 residues. The CDR3 sequence: CASSAGDHTQYF. In DNA, the CDR3 is TGTGCCAGCAGCGCAGGGGACCATACGCAGTATTTT.

This sequence joins TRBV5-1 and TRBJ2-7; 7 nucleotides agree with TRBD2. The length of the CDR3 is 16 residues. V lost 4 bases and J lost 1; bases outside the gene matches: 11. Germline V gives CDR1 SGHRS, CDR2 YFSETQ. Here the CDR3 reads CASSPGLAGVSYEQYF. CDR3 sequence (DNA): TGCGCCAGCAGCCCCGGACTTGCGGGAGTTTCCTACGAGCAGTACTTC.

A few counts support this clone. The chain couples TRBV27 to TRBJ2-6, with D unresolved. The CDR3 is 15 amino acids. V was clipped by 6 bases and J by 0 bases, with 9 bases between them. Per germline, CDR1 MNHEY and CDR2 SMNVEV (reference sequence). The CDR3, as DNA: TGTGCCAGCAGCCCTTTGGGCTCTGGGGCCAACGTCCTGACTTTC. It codes for CASSPLGSGANVLTF.

The chain has TRBV6-5 and TRBJ2-7; TRBD1 matches at 8 bases. J lost 0 bases, V lost 6 bases, and 7 bases had no gene match. Germline lookup yields CDR1 MNHEY and CDR2 SVGAGI. The CDR3 loop spans 15 amino acids. CDR3 in amino acids: CASSRGQVGSYEQYF. The CDR3 DNA reads TGTGCCAGCAGCAGGGGACAGGTGGGCTCCTACGAGCAGTACTTC.

CDR3 coding DNA: TGTGCCAGCAGCCCAATCGTTGGAAACACCATATATTTT. Protein product: CASSPIVGNTIYF. The chain is built from TRBV6-5 and TRBJ1-3; D gene uncertain. Trimming removed 6 bases at V and 3 bases at J, with 9 bases between. Germline-derived CDR1 and CDR2 are MNHEY and SVGAGI. CDR3 length: 13 amino acids.